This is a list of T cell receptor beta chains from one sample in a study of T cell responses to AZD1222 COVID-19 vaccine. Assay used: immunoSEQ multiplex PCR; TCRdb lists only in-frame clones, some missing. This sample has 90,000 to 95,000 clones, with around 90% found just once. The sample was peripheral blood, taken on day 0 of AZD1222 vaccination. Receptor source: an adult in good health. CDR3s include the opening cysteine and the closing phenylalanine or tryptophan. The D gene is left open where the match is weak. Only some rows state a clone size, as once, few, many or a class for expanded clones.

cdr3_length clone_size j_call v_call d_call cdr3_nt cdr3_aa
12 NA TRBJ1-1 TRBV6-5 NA TGTGCCACAAGGACAGATCCCAGTGAAGCTTTCTTT CATRTDPSEAFF
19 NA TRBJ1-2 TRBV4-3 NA TGCGCCAGCAGCCAAGGTGGGGGGGCAGGATTCTCGCAAATCTATGGCTACACCTTC CASSQGGGAGFSQIYGYTF
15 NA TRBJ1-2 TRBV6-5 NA TGTGCCAGCTCTTTTACCGGGATGTCTAACTATGGCTACACCTTC CASSFTGMSNYGYTF
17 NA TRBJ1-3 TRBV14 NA TGTGCCAGCAGCCCGAGTTGGGACCGGTACTCTGGAAACACCATATATTTT CASSPSWDRYSGNTIYF
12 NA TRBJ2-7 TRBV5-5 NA TGTGCCAGCACCCGAGTCGGCTACGAGCAGTACTTC CASTRVGYEQYF
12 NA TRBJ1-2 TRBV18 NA TGTGCCAGCTCACCAGGTCGGAGCGGCTACACCTTC CASSPGRSGYTF
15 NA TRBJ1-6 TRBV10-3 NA TGTGCCATCAGTGACGGGCAGGGTGGGGATTCACCCCTCCACTTT CAISDGQGGDSPLHF
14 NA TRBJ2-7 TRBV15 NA TGTGCCACCAGCAGAGATCTAGGGCCCTACGAGCAGTACTTC CATSRDLGPYEQYF
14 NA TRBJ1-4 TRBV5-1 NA TGCGCCAGCAGCCAGGAGGGAAGAAATGAAAAACTGTTTTTT CASSQEGRNEKLFF
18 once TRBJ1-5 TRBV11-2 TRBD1 TGTGCCAGCAGCTTCCAACAGGGGAGGTTTGTGGGCAATCAGCCCCAGCATTTT CASSFQQGRFVGNQPQHF
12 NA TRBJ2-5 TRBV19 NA TGTGCCAGTAGTATGGTACAAGAGACCCAGTACTTC CASSMVQETQYF
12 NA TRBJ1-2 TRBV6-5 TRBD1 TGTGCCAGCACTCAGCAGGGGGCTGGCTACACCTTC CASTQQGAGYTF
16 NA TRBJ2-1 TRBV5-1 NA TGCGCCAGCAGCCGGAACCTAGAAAAACTCCTGGATGAGCAGTTCTTC CASSRNLEKLLDEQFF
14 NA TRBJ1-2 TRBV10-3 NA TGTGCCATCAGTTCTGGGGGCTTTGGCTATGGCTACACCTTC CAISSGGFGYGYTF
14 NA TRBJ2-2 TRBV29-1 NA TGCAGCGTTGATCCCCAGGGACCCACCGGGGAGCTGTTTTTT CSVDPQGPTGELFF
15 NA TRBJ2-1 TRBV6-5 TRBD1 TGTGCCAGCAGACTCCTATCTCAGGGGGCGGGTGAGCAGTTCTTC CASRLLSQGAGEQFF
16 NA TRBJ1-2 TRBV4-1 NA TGCGCCAGCAGCCAAGATTTCGACCGGACTAACTATGGCTACACCTTC CASSQDFDRTNYGYTF
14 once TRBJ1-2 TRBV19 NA TGTGCCAGTAGTATGGAGAGCGCTAACTATGGCTACACCTTC CASSMESANYGYTF
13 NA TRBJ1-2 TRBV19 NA TGTGCCAGTAGTATGAAGTCTAACTATGGCTACACCTTC CASSMKSNYGYTF
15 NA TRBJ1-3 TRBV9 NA TGTGCCAGCAGCGCGAGCACAGGGCCCGGAAACACCATATATTTT CASSASTGPGNTIYF
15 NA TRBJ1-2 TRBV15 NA TGTGCCACCAGCAGAGATAAGCAGGCATCCTATGGCTACACCTTC CATSRDKQASYGYTF
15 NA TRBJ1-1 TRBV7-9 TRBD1 TGTGCCAGCAGCTTAGGACAGGGGGCGTGGACTGAAGCTTTCTTT CASSLGQGAWTEAFF
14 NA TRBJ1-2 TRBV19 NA TGTGCCAGTAGCACAGGGCCCCCTAACTATGGCTACACCTTC CASSTGPPNYGYTF
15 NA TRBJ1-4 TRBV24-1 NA TGTGCCACCAGTGATTTACAAGCTACTAATGAAAAACTGTTTTTT CATSDLQATNEKLFF
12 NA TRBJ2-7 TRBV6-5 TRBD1 TGTGCCACCGGGACAGGCCGCTACGAGCAGTACTTC CATGTGRYEQYF
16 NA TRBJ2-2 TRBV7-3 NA TGTGCCAGCAGCCCCTCCCGGGGATCGAACACCGGGGAGCTGTTTTTT CASSPSRGSNTGELFF
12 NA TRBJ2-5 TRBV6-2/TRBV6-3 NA TGTGCCAGCAGCGTCCGGGGAGAGACCCAGTACTTC CASSVRGETQYF
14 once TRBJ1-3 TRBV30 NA TGTGCCTGGAAAGCGGCGGGCTCTGGAAACACCATATATTTT CAWKAAGSGNTIYF
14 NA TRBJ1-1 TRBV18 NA TGTGCCAGCTCACCAGACGCTTCAGGGTCTGAAGCTTTCTTT CASSPDASGSEAFF
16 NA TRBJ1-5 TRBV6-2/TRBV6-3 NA TGTGCCAGCAGTTTCCCCCCCTTGGACAGTTATCAGCCCCAGCATTTT CASSFPPLDSYQPQHF
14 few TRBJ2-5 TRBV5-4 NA TGTGCCAGCAGCTTGGCCCCAGGGCAAGAGACCCAGTACTTC CASSLAPGQETQYF
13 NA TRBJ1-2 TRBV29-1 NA TGCAGCGTCGGACAAGGTGAAGACTATGGCTACACCTTC CSVGQGEDYGYTF
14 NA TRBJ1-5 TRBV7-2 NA TGTGCCAGCAGGCTTGGAGAACGCGATCAGCCCCAGCATTTT CASRLGERDQPQHF
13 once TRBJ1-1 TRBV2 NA TGTGCCAGCACCCCCGTCGGGGTCTCTGAAGCTTTCTTT CASTPVGVSEAFF
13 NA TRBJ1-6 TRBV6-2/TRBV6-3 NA TGTGCCAGCAGTTACGTTAGGAATTCACCCCTCCACTTT CASSYVRNSPLHF
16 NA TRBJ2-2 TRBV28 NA TGTGCCAGCAGTTTACGCGTTTTGTCGAACACCGGGGAGCTGTTTTTT CASSLRVLSNTGELFF
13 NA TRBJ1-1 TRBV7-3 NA TGTGCCAGCAGCAAACAGGGCGACACTGAAGCTTTCTTT CASSKQGDTEAFF
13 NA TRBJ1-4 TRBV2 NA TGTGCCAGCAGTGGTAACCATAATGAAAAACTGTTTTTT CASSGNHNEKLFF
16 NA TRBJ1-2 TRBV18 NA TGTGCCAGCTCACCAGCCGCAGCTACAACAGTCGAAGGCTACACCTTC CASSPAAATTVEGYTF
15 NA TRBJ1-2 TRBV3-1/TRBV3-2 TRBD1 TGTGCCAGCAGCCAAGTGGGGCAGGGGGCAAATGGCTACACCTTC CASSQVGQGANGYTF
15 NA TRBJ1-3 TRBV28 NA TGTGCCAGCACCCCTGGAACAGTTGGAGGAAACACCATATATTTT CASTPGTVGGNTIYF
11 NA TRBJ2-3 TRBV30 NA TGTGCCTGGAGTGTGGGAGATACGCAGTATTTT CAWSVGDTQYF
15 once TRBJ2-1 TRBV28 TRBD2 TGTGCCAGCACCGTTGGAGGACTAGCGAGGAATGAGCAGTTCTTC CASTVGGLARNEQFF
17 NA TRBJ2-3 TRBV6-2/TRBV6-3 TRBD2 TGTGCCAGCAGCTCCGGGACTAGCGGGGGGGATACAGATACGCAGTATTTT CASSSGTSGGDTDTQYF
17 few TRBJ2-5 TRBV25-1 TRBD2 TGTGCCAGCAGTTTGGGGATATTGACTAGCGGGCAAGAGACCCAGTACTTC CASSLGILTSGQETQYF
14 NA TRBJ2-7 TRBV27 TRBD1 TGTGCCAGCAGTCGGGACAGGGGTTTCTACGAGCAGTACTTC CASSRDRGFYEQYF
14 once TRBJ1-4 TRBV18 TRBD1 TGTGCCAGCTCACGGGACAGGGTAGAGGAAAAACTGTTTTTT CASSRDRVEEKLFF
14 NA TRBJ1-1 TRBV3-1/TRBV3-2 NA TGTGCCAGCAGCCACCGACAGGCCGTGGCTGAAGCTTTCTTT CASSHRQAVAEAFF
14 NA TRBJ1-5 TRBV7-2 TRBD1 TGTGCCAGCAGCTTACTACAGGGGGATCAGCCCCAGCATTTT CASSLLQGDQPQHF
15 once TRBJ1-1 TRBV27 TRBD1 TGTGCCAGCAGTTCTGGACAGGGGGCAACGGGTGAAGCTTTCTTT CASSSGQGATGEAFF
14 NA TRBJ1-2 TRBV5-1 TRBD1 TGCGCCAGCAGCTTGGGACAGGGGCTCTATGGCTACACCTTC CASSLGQGLYGYTF